Included here is one TCR beta chain sequence, with context. This clone appeared once. No antigen is known for it. One base away there is no much larger clone; base qualities are not given. The cohort was made up of around 720 healthy bone marrow donors. All cohort members were sampled while nominally healthy, although unrecorded immune exposures were likely present. The donor tested CMV seronegative and was one of the 352 seronegative cohort members. A peripheral blood sample was provided by each donor, and peripheral blood mononuclear cells were used for TCR beta sequencing. Genomic DNA was extracted from the blood cell samples with the Qiagen DNeasy Blood Extraction Kit. These data belong to a study of cytomegalovirus exposure and HLA in healthy donors (dated by TCRdb to about 2017). At the level of the whole study: According to an earlier analysis of a few hundred of the donors, roughly 180 million T cells yielded 117 million unique TCR beta sequences and roughly 280 Gb of sequence data. Rather than drawing on any new phenotypic data, the later analysis identified candidate immune exposures from TCR beta sequences and the way those sequences occurred across donors. Among roughly 400 genotyped donors of the cohort, an average of approximately 240,000 unique TCR beta nucleotide sequences was sequenced per donor, of which about 18% were non-productive. Using immunosequencing, the study profiled T cell repertoires from about 650 subjects and related those repertoires to cytomegalovirus serostatus. Roughly 5 DR-DQ haplotypes were treated as single units for association and clustering because of strong linkage in the cohort. In an earlier analysis of 550 to 700 of the donors, high-throughput TCR beta sequencing was used to judge whether each TCR beta V gene segment behaved as functional or pseudogenic. Of the 398 genotyped donors, about 80% fell in the genetic ancestry cluster associated with self-reported Caucasian donors. HLA typing covered class I and class II loci at four-digit resolution. The study aimed to test whether signatures of past pathogen exposure could be identified by cataloging public T cell receptors. In addition to the first cohort of roughly 700 subjects, a separate validation cohort of over 90 different subjects was used. To predict cytomegalovirus infection status, the study brought together high-throughput TCR immunosequencing, statistical association of individual TCRs with disease status, and machine learning. To study patterns of TCR occurrence, a later analysis re-analyzed previously published TCR beta repertoires from hundreds of donors and added high-resolution HLA genotyping. All discovery cohort repertoires had been generated using a single sequencing platform. In a later genetic analysis, genome-wide SNP genotypes for about three fifths of the roughly 670 donors were used, and that subset was treated as a discovery cohort. Around 330 gigabases of sequencing data and approximately 91 million unique TCR sequences made up an early release that covered over 550 HLA-typed donors. The number of typed donors differed by locus: roughly 629-630 for A, B, C, DRB1 and DQB1; 500 to 550 for DQA1; approximately 600 for DPA1; and about 470 for DPB1. Donor age, sex, ethnicity and CMV serostatus were compiled together with the repertoire data. Points the paper makes about the study in general: While some public TCRs were present in many individuals, most TCR sequences turned up only very rarely across donors. A total of about 150 TCR beta chains were listed by the study as associated with cytomegalovirus. Some IMGT-functional V segments, including TRBV6-2 and TRBV6-3, could not be told apart with the 87-base-pair reads, so those segments were excluded. HLA typing was unavailable for some donors at each locus, so association tests used only the typed subset. According to a later analysis, parvovirus B19, influenza, CMV and Epstein-Barr virus appeared linked to several top co-occurrence clusters. According to a later genetic analysis, donors in an Asian-associated ancestry cluster had fewer N-insertions in productive TCRs than the approximately 670-donor mean. An association between a missense DCLRE1C variant and V-gene and J-gene trimming of TCR beta chains was found in a later genetic analysis and replicated in an independent cohort. The presence/absence analyses assumed that sequencing depth was roughly uniform across donors, and that assumption may not be true. In a later analysis, some 18,000 TCR beta sequences were associated with specific HLA alleles at a false discovery rate of 0.05. In vitro tests confirmed that a few of the cytomegalovirus-associated TCR beta chains recognize cytomegalovirus antigens. In a later analysis, HLA-associated TCR beta chains showed more clonal expansion and lower generation probabilities than non-associated chains that were equally common. A further reported finding was that TCR beta sequences accurately predicted the HLA-A and HLA-B alleles for most subjects in the first cohort. The authors suggested that the approach could potentially be generalized to other disease states and immunological phenotypes. Correlated functional status among segregating V segments might reflect linkage disequilibrium, but an unknown experimental factor could not be ruled out. In an earlier analysis of some 640 of the donors, most TCR beta V segments were observed in productive rearrangements about 90% or about 30% of the time, broadly matching IMGT annotations. A later analysis found that most CMV-associated TCR beta chains appeared HLA-restricted, with HLA associations seemingly driven largely by CMV exposure. When HLA alleles, especially DR and DQ, strongly co-occurred, TCR associations were difficult to assign to individual alleles. A later analysis found that TCR association rates varied across HLA loci, with DRB1 alleles showing the most associated TCRs and HLA-C alleles the fewest. This cohort had only TCR beta chains sequenced, and the lack of alpha or paired-chain data limited which features could be detected. For the cohort, immune exposure information was limited to CMV serostatus. The sequencing pipeline was judged likely to have produced a cluster of highly shared sequence variants as a technical artifact. Because counts were too low, fewer than 20 rarely observed V segments, including chromosome 9 orphons, were excluded from the earlier analysis of 587 of the donors. In both the original and validation cohorts, the classifier was reported to diagnose cytomegalovirus status with high specificity and sensitivity.

Library generation was performed with the immunoSEQ multiplex PCR assay. For the multiplex PCR, a mixture combining 60 forward primers for TCR Vbeta segments and 13 reverse primers for TCR Jbeta segments was used. The CDR3 region of rearranged TCR beta genes was amplified from genomic DNA by a multiplex PCR assay. The amplified TCR beta libraries were sequenced on the Illumina HiSeq System as 87-base-pair reads. The source study handled its data this way. A later analysis tallied tens of millions of unique TCR beta chains across the 550 to 850 repertoires, and some 10 million of those chains were shared by two or more donors. A nearest-neighbor algorithm error-corrected the raw reads and collapsed the reads into unique sequences, merging closely related sequences to remove PCR and sequencing errors. Alignment of CDR3 sequences to IMGT reference sequences was used to assign V, D and J gene segments. For a sequence to be retained, a match of at least six nucleotides to both a V gene segment and a J gene segment was required. A rearrangement counted as productive if the CDR3 had no stop codons and remained in frame with V and J, and every other rearrangement counted as non-productive. CDR3 was defined by IMGT convention, running from the second conserved V-encoded cysteine to the conserved J-encoded phenylalanine. Sequences without an unambiguous match to a single V gene segment were excluded from the earlier analysis of over 500 of the donors. An earlier analysis of several hundred of the donors called V segments functional above 56.7% productive rearrangements and segregating when the between-donor standard deviation exceeded 5%. A statistical classification framework was developed to diagnose cytomegalovirus status using the catalog of TCR beta chain sequences. In a later analysis, V and J genes were assigned by comparing TCR nucleotide sequences against IMGT/GENE-DB human TR gene sequences. A later analysis assigned CDR3 sequences and most-parsimonious VDJ recombination scenarios with the TCRdist pipeline. In a later analysis, each TCR beta chain was defined by its CDR3 amino acid sequence together with its V-gene family, and reads lacking a unique V-gene family were excluded. In a later analysis, around 600 highly shared, low-generation-probability nucleotide sequences were removed to address suspected cross-contamination and a sequencing artifact. In a later analysis, a clonal expansion index for each public chain was calculated from normalized within-repertoire ranks of inferred template counts. Generation probabilities in a later analysis came from a VDJ recombination model fitted to out-of-frame rearrangements, and those results were checked against IGoR. A later analysis scored TCR-TCR, TCR-HLA and TCR-CMV co-occurrence with hypergeometric tests, applying a repertoire-size bias correction to TCR pairs. A later analysis estimated false discovery rates by permuting HLA or CMV assignments 20 times. A later analysis grouped co-occurring TCRs with DBSCAN, adding TCRdist sequence similarity when clustering within HLA-allele-positive subsets. Co-occurrence clustering excluded repertoires with fewer than 30,000 or more than 120,000 public chains, plus five with anomalous nucleotide sharing. The immuneACCESS repertoire file appears here via TCRdb, limited to in-frame rearrangements. These files lack a portion of the clones; in checked studies, under half of the deficit traces to unresolved V genes, and the cause of the others is not known. V, J and clone size derive from that table, while D and trimming were established from the DNA sequence. A total of around 91,000 clones appear in this sample, about 88% of them only once. Around 2.3% of the sample lies in the top ten.

The germline V gene yields SGDLS for CDR1 and YYNGEE for CDR2. The CDR3, from cysteine to phenylalanine, totals 15 residues. CDR3 DNA is the only sequence kept; it has 45 bases, read in frame from the first base. The germline V end is reduced by 0 bases and the J end by 6 bases; junction bases left unmatched: 4. The sample consisted of PBMCs. This sequence was found in a man aged 18 to 29 in good health and CMV-seronegative. The rearrangement joined TRBV9 to TRBJ2-7, and 12 bases in between align with TRBD2. The bases read TGTGCCAGCAGCGTAGGCCCTAGCGGGAGGGCCGAGCAGTACTTC. This is translated as CASSVGPSGRAEQYF.